Listed here are 19 T cell receptor beta chains from one sample, sequenced in a study of cytomegalovirus exposure and HLA in healthy donors. The PCR ran on 60 Vbeta and 13 Jbeta primers. This table comes from immunoSEQ multiplex PCR, and its TCRdb copy is limited to in-frame clones, with some not included. The table shows around 140,000 clones, with about 74% occurring only once. The sequenced sample was PBMCs. These receptors all come from a male donor in good health and CMV-seronegative.

This clone showed up just a few times. The chain joins TRBV30 to TRBJ2-7; 9 nucleotides match TRBD1. The CDR3 has 13 residues. Unmatched junction bases numbered 8, after V lost 2 bases and J lost 9 bases. Germline V CDR1 and CDR2: GTSNPN, SVGIG (reference sequence). The CDR3 coding sequence is TGTGCCTGGAGTAGGGGGACAGGGTTGTTGCAGTACTTC. Residues: CAWSRGTGLLQYF.

The chain joins TRBV30 to TRBJ2-3; 7 bases map to TRBD2. The junction had 10 bases not matched to a gene; V was cut back by 0 bases and J by 4 bases. Germline-derived CDR1 and CDR2 are GTSNPN and SVGIG (reference sequence). The CDR3 is 16 residues long. CDR3 sequence: CAWSVQGRGGPDTQYF. CDR3 sequence (DNA): TGTGCCTGGAGTGTACAAGGGAGGGGCGGCCCAGATACGCAGTATTTT.

The CDR3 region is CASSLLPEDRGLRWAKNIQYF. Here the CDR3 DNA reads TGTGCCAGCAGTTTATTGCCGGAGGACAGGGGATTACGATGGGCCAAAAACATTCAGTACTTC. The rearrangement links TRBV28 to TRBJ2-4, with TRBD1 identical over 9 bases. V lost 1 base, J lost 1 base, and 17 bases stayed unmatched. This CDR3 is 21 amino acids long. The germline V gene encodes CDR1 MDHEN and CDR2 SYDVKM.

The chain recombines TRBV11-1 with TRBJ1-4; the D gene is possibly TRBD1 (6 bases). The CDR3 spans 13 residues. Germline values: CDR1 SGHAT, CDR2 FQDESV (reference sequence). V dropped 5 bases and J dropped 10 bases, with 14 bases sitting between them. CDR3: CASSGRQVGKLFF. The DNA for the CDR3 is TGTGCCAGCAGCGGGCGACAGGTCGGAAAACTGTTTTTT.

The chain links TRBV10-3 to TRBJ1-3; maybe TRBD1 (5 bases). The CDR3 runs 14 residues. Trimming cost V 10 bases and J 1 base, with 14 bases left between them. From germline, CDR1 is ENHRY and CDR2 SYGVKD. The CDR3 is CATREGLSGNTIYF. Here the CDR3 DNA reads TGTGCCACCAGAGAGGGACTTTCTGGAAACACCATATATTTT.

V is TRBV6-4 and J is TRBJ1-2, with D uncertain. Germline V CDR1 and CDR2: MRHNA, SNTAGT. This CDR3 comprises 17 residues. V lost 2 bases and J 2 bases, leaving 18 bases between the germline ends. The CDR3 loop reads CASSDPGSRPVNYGYTF. In DNA, the CDR3 is TGTGCCAGCAGTGACCCAGGCAGTAGACCAGTGAACTATGGCTACACCTTC.

The chain is built from TRBV19 and TRBJ1-1; 8 nucleotides agree with TRBD1. The germline gives CDR1 LNHDA, CDR2 SQIVND (reference sequence). J lost 11 bases, V lost 3 bases, and 14 bases had no gene match. CDR3 length: 15 amino acids. CDR3 protein: CASSIKGRGRMGAFF. For the CDR3, the DNA is TGTGCCAGTAGTATTAAAGGCAGGGGGCGAATGGGGGCTTTCTTT.

This clone showed up just a few times. The genes are TRBV15 and TRBJ2-7; D is possibly TRBD1 (5 bases). Between the trimmed V and J ends, which lost 1 base and 0 bases, there was a span of 10 bases. CDR1 is LNHNV, CDR2 YYDKDF, per germline (reference sequence). CDR3 length: 15 amino acids. The CDR3 DNA sequence: TGTGCCACCAGCAGAGGTAGGGGCGGCTCCTACGAGCAGTACTTC. Translated, it gives CATSRGRGGSYEQYF.

This sequence joins TRBV5-4 and TRBJ2-5, with 8 bases matching TRBD1. The CDR3 has 15 amino acids. Per germline, CDR1 SGHNT and CDR2 YYREEE (reference sequence). Unmatched junction bases numbered 6, after V lost 1 base and J lost 4 bases. CDR3 in DNA: TGTGCCAGCAGCTTGCCAGGGACAGGTCGAGAGACCCAGTACTTC. Its translation: CASSLPGTGRETQYF.

In this sample, this clone turned up once. J is TRBJ1-2 and V is TRBV7-9; perhaps TRBD1 as D (5 bases). The CDR3 consists of 14 residues. Trimming removed 4 bases at V and 2 bases at J, with 11 bases between. Per the germline V gene, CDR1 is SEHNR and CDR2 is FQNEAQ (reference sequence). The CDR3 reads CASSYSDRNYGYTF. DNA for the CDR3: TGTGCCAGCAGCTACAGCGACAGAAACTATGGCTACACCTTC.

The count of this clone is one. The chain joins TRBV28 to TRBJ2-5, with TRBD2 as a possible D gene (5 bases). V was shortened by 3 bases and J by 2 bases, with 7 bases between the two germline ends. Germline assignment: CDR1 MDHEN and CDR2 SYDVKM. The CDR3 covers 13 residues. CDR3 bases: TGTGCCAGCAGTTTCAGGAGGCAAGAGACCCAGTACTTC. The encoded protein is CASSFRRQETQYF.

V and J are TRBV7-6 and TRBJ2-7, with D perhaps matching TRBD1 (5 bases). The J call may be in error: the DNA end matches TRBJ2-1 better. The CDR3 covers 12 residues. Germline V gene sequence: CDR1 SGHVS, CDR2 FNYEAQ. The CDR3 nucleotides read TGTGCCAGCAGCTTGGGGCGCAATGAGCAGTTCTTC. Translating it yields CASSLGRNEQFF.

The J gene is TRBJ2-2, the V gene TRBV2; 13 nucleotides align to TRBD2. This CDR3 contains 15 residues. Trimming at V came to 7 bases and at J to 7 bases, leaving 6 bases not matched to a gene. CDR1 SNHLY and CDR2 FYNNEI come from the germline V gene. The CDR3 region has the DNA TGTGCCAGCAAGAGGGGACTAGCGGGAATCGGGGAGCTGTTTTTT. It encodes CASKRGLAGIGELFF.

The gene calls are TRBV27 and TRBJ1-2; maybe TRBD1 (5 bases). CDR1 MNHEY and CDR2 SMNVEV come from the germline V gene (reference sequence). The CDR3 runs 14 residues. V was clipped by 6 bases and J by 5 bases, with 16 bases between them. The CDR3 loop reads CASSPAQEGYGYTF. The CDR3 DNA reads as TGTGCCAGCAGCCCAGCACAGGAGGGGTATGGCTACACCTTC.

This chain connects TRBV15 to TRBJ2-1, with TRBD2 as a possible D gene (5 bases). CDR1 is LNHNV and CDR2 is YYDKDF in the germline V gene (reference sequence). V lost 1 base and J 9 bases, leaving 22 bases between the germline ends. The CDR3 is 17 amino acids. The CDR3 spells CATSRGVEVRRRGEQFF. The DNA of the CDR3 is TGTGCCACCAGCAGAGGTGTGGAAGTCAGGAGACGGGGTGAGCAGTTCTTC.

The CDR3 spells CASRPQGGTEAFF. The CDR3 nucleotides read TGTGCCAGCAGGCCACAGGGCGGCACTGAAGCTTTCTTT. The chain carries TRBV28 and TRBJ1-1, with D maybe TRBD1 (6 bases). Trimming pared 6 bases from V and 4 bases from J, leaving 12 bases between. Germline V lookup: CDR1 MDHEN, CDR2 SYDVKM. The CDR3 totals 13 residues.

As for this clone: A read error may account for a junction end that differs from germline. The chain's CDR3 is CSSSPMGGTEAFF. The CDR3, as DNA: TGTTCCAGCAGCCCCATGGGGGGTACTGAAGCTTTCTTT. The chain links TRBV7-9 to TRBJ1-1, with a tentative D call TRBD1 (5 bases). The germline V gene encodes CDR1 SEHNR and CDR2 FQNEAQ (reference sequence). The CDR3 consists of 13 residues.

The rearrangement uses TRBV11-2 and TRBJ2-4; TRBD2 matches 11 bases. Germline loops: CDR1 SGHAT, CDR2 FQNNGV. The CDR3 runs to 17 residues. V shed 4 bases, J shed 2 bases, and the junction held 7 bases outside the gene matches. Here the CDR3 DNA reads TGTGCCAGCAGCTCCCTTAGCGGGGGGGCGACCAAAAACATTCAGTACTTC. Its translation: CASSSLSGGATKNIQYF.

The chain links TRBV30 to TRBJ2-3, with D possibly being TRBD2 (6 bases). V was trimmed by 0 bases and J by 6 bases, leaving 13 bases between them. The CDR3 consists of 14 residues. The V gene's germline CDR1 is GTSNPN and CDR2 SVGIG (reference sequence). The CDR3 region is CAWSVGGVADTQYF. CDR3 sequence (DNA): TGTGCCTGGAGTGTCGGAGGGGTCGCTGATACGCAGTATTTT.